A single sample gave rise to the 27 T cell receptor beta chains below, sequenced in a study of blood T cells in healthy people across ages. A second PCR of roughly 6 to 12 cycles used a sample-barcoded 5' primer and a J-beta primer mix. A single record per CDR3 protein comes from TCRdb applying MiXCR to the 5' RACE reads. The sample yields fewer than 900,000 distinct CDR3 sequences, more than 40% seen once. Specimen: blood. These receptors were collected from a woman aged 55-75 years in good health.

This clonotype was seen more than once but under ten times. The chain recombines TRBV6-5 with TRBJ2-7; D remains unclear. Trimming pared 8 bases from V and 1 base from J, leaving 9 bases between. The CDR3 has 12 amino acids. Germline CDR1 and CDR2: MNHEY and SVGAGI. The CDR3 sequence is CASHGRSYEQYF. In DNA, the CDR3 is TGTGCCAGCCATGGCCGTTCCTACGAGCAGTACTTC.

The chain has TRBV6-4 and TRBJ2-2; the match to TRBD2 covers 9 bases. This CDR3 is built from 15 residues. J gave up 4 bases and V 0 bases, and 0 bases lay outside the gene matches. Germline CDR1 is MRHNA and CDR2 is SNTAGT. CDR3 residues: CASSDSTSGTGELFF. The CDR3 nucleotides are TGTGCCAGCAGTGACTCGACTAGCGGCACCGGGGAGCTGTTTTTT.

A few counts support this clonotype. This may come from a read error, since a much larger clone is one base off. This chain links TRBV11-1 with TRBJ2-5, with 7 bases fitting TRBD2. The CDR3 extends over 16 amino acids. The V gene's germline CDR1 is SGHAT and CDR2 FQDESV (reference sequence). The junction had 23 bases not matched to a gene; V was cut back by 8 bases and J by 11 bases. The CDR3 DNA reads TGTGCCAGCTCCTACCAGACTAGCCGGGATGGGAATGAGCAGTACTTC. Protein product: CASSYQTSRDGNEQYF.

This clonotype was detected a few times. This chain joins TRBV2 and TRBJ2-5; D might be TRBD1 (6 bases). This CDR3 is built from 12 residues. Germline-derived CDR1 and CDR2 are SNHLY and FYNNEI. V lost 6 bases and J lost 5, with 10 bases in between. The CDR3 loop is CASRQGSETQYF. The CDR3 DNA sequence: TGTGCCAGCAGACAGGGTTCGGAGACCCAGTACTTC.

The chain joins TRBV7-2 to TRBJ1-2, with D uncertain. Germline V gene sequence: CDR1 SGHTA, CDR2 FQGNSA. The CDR3 has 14 residues. Trimming pared 3 bases from V and 2 bases from J, leaving 10 bases between. The CDR3 sequence: CASSFRETNYGYTF. CDR3 nucleotides: TGTGCCAGCAGCTTCCGGGAGACAAACTATGGCTACACCTTC.

The chain links TRBV27 to TRBJ1-5; D gene uncertain. The CDR3 length is 15 residues. Trimming pared 2 bases from V and 1 base from J, leaving 9 bases between. Germline lookup yields CDR1 MNHEY and CDR2 SMNVEV (reference sequence). The CDR3 DNA reads as TGTGCCAGCAGTTTAAACGGCCAAAGCAATCAGCCCCAGCATTTT. Translating gives CASSLNGQSNQPQHF.

Here the CDR3 DNA reads TGTGCCAGCAGCGCTCCCTTGGACGAGCTGTATCAGCCCCAGCATTTT. Translation: CASSAPLDELYQPQHF. The V call is TRBV2, the J call TRBJ1-5; no clear D. With 6 bases removed from V and 5 bases from J, the gap between germline ends came to 20 bases. The CDR3 is 16 residues long. The germline V gene has CDR1 SNHLY and CDR2 FYNNEI. The complete variable domain, with remaining parts taken from reference TRBV2 and TRBJ1-5, reads EPEVTQTPSHQVTQMGQEVILRCVPISNHLYFYWYRQILGQKVEFLVSFYNNEISEKSEIFDDQFSVERPDGSNFTLKIRSTKLEDSAMYFCASSAPLDELYQPQHFGDGTRLSIL.

This clonotype has only a few counts. This chain links TRBV12-5 with TRBJ2-5; TRBD1 might be the D (6 bases). Germline assignment: CDR1 LGHNT and CDR2 FRNRAP. Trimming stripped 6 bases from V and 6 bases from J, with 11 bases between. The CDR3 has 12 residues. DNA for the CDR3: TGTGCTAGTGGCCCGGACAGCCAGACCCAGTACTTC. Translating gives CASGPDSQTQYF.

The V gene is TRBV30, the J gene TRBJ2-1; the D gene is possibly TRBD1 (5 bases). Germline V lookup: CDR1 GTSNPN, CDR2 SVGIG (reference sequence). CDR3 length equals 10 residues. Trimming pared 5 bases from V and 10 bases from J, leaving 9 bases between. In DNA form, the CDR3 reads TGTGCCTGGGGGGCGGCAGAGCAGTTCTTC. Translated: CAWGAAEQFF.

The rearrangement uses TRBV3-1 and TRBJ2-1; no definite D call. This CDR3 contains 14 residues. CDR1 is LGHDT, CDR2 YNNKEL, per germline (reference sequence). Deletions cut 0 bases from V and 9 bases from J, with 12 bases between. The CDR3 reads CASSQDPLPFEQFF. The CDR3 DNA reads as TGTGCCAGCAGCCAAGATCCCTTGCCCTTTGAGCAGTTCTTC.

A note on this clonotype: One end of the junction fails to match germline, which may point to a read error. The rearrangement joins TRBV5-1 to TRBJ2-1, with D unclear. The CDR3 is 14 residues long. Germline CDR1 SGHRS, CDR2 YFSETQ. This CDR3 is CASSLAIGYNGQFF. The CDR3 nucleotides are TGCGCCAGCAGCTTGGCCATCGGCTACAATGGGCAGTTCTTC. The complete variable domain, with remaining parts taken from reference TRBV5-1 and TRBJ2-1, reads KAGVTQTPRYLIKTRGQQVTLSCSPISGHRSVSWYQQTPGQGLQFLFEYFSETQRNKGNFPGRFSGRQFSNSRSEMNVSTLELGDSALYLCASSLAIGYNGQFFGPGTRLTVL.

This clonotype was detected ten times or more. V is TRBV5-1 and J is TRBJ2-3; D unclear. This CDR3 has 16 residues. Deletions cut 3 bases from V and 5 bases from J, with 19 bases between. Germline V gives CDR1 SGHRS, CDR2 YFSETQ. The CDR3 sequence is CASSSAKVGLVDTQYF. The CDR3 DNA sequence: TGCGCCAGCAGCTCCGCTAAGGTTGGGTTGGTAGATACGCAGTATTTT.

This clonotype was counted between two and nine times. The J gene is TRBJ2-1, the V gene TRBV7-9; TRBD1 aligns across 12 bases. Germline CDR1 is SEHNR and CDR2 is FQNEAQ (reference sequence). This CDR3 is built from 15 residues. The trim removed 4 bases at V and 5 bases at J, leaving 3 bases unmatched. CDR3 in amino acids: CASSSGQGADNEQFF. CDR3 bases: TGTGCCAGCAGCTCGGGACAGGGGGCGGACAATGAGCAGTTCTTC.

This rearrangement joins TRBV12-3 or TRBV12-4 to TRBJ1-1, with D possibly matching TRBD1 (5 bases). The length of the CDR3 is 16 residues. The germline V and J ends were trimmed by 4 bases and 5 bases, with 20 bases remaining between them. The CDR3 sequence: CASSSPDGGEWTEAFF. The CDR3 bases are TGTGCCAGCAGTTCCCCCGACGGGGGGGAGTGGACTGAAGCTTTCTTT.

This clonotype showed up just once. The chain is built from TRBV5-6 and TRBJ2-1, with 15 bases aligning to TRBD2. The CDR3 is made up of 17 amino acids. Germline loops: CDR1 SGHDT, CDR2 YYEEEE. The trim removed 3 bases at V and 3 bases at J, leaving 4 bases unmatched. This chain's CDR3 is CASSSGLAGGFYNEQFF. CDR3 nucleotides: TGTGCCAGCAGCTCAGGACTAGCGGGAGGGTTCTACAATGAGCAGTTCTTC. The variable domain in full, with the rest retrieved from reference TRBV5-6 and TRBJ2-1, is DAGVTQSPTHLIKTRGQQVTLRCSPKSGHDTVSWYQQALGQGPQFIFQYYEEEERQRGNFPDRFSGHQFPNYSSELNVNALLLGDSALYLCASSSGLAGGFYNEQFFGPGTRLTVL.

The chain has TRBV6-1 and TRBJ2-5; D is unclear. With 5 bases removed from V and 5 bases from J, the gap between germline ends came to 12 bases. The CDR3 runs to 13 residues. CDR1 MNHNS and CDR2 SASEGT come from the germline V gene. The DNA for the CDR3 is TGTGCCAGCAGTAAACTGGGGATGGAGACCCAGTACTTC. It translates to CASSKLGMETQYF.

The CDR3 here is CASSHLPGQGRKETQYF. The DNA of the CDR3 is TGTGCCAGCAGCCATCTACCGGGACAGGGAAGGAAAGAGACCCAGTACTTC. The V and J genes are TRBV3-1 and TRBJ2-5, with 9 nucleotides matching TRBD1. The CDR3 has 17 amino acids. V lost 3 bases to trimming and J lost 3 bases; unmatched junction nucleotides: 11. In germline, CDR1 is LGHDT, CDR2 YNNKEL (reference sequence).

The chain is built from TRBV6-2 or TRBV6-3 and TRBJ2-1, with D perhaps TRBD1 or TRBD2 (5 bases each). CDR1 MNHEY and CDR2 SVGEGT come from the germline V gene. The V and J ends lost 0 bases and 12 bases respectively, with 18 bases between them. The CDR3 length is 15 residues. DNA for the CDR3: TGTGCCAGCAGTTACTCCACGCAGGGACGGGGTGGGCAGTTCTTC. It yields the protein CASSYSTQGRGGQFF.

Comment on this clonotype: Since a much larger clone is just one base distant, this may be a read error. This rearrangement joins TRBV10-3 to TRBJ2-1, with D perhaps matching TRBD2 (6 bases). Germline values: CDR1 ENHRY, CDR2 SYGVKD. CDR3 length equals 13 residues. This CDR3 is CASSELAGREQFF. The CDR3 DNA sequence: TGTGCCAGCAGTGAGCTGGCGGGGCGTGAGCAGTTCTTC.

There are a few counts of this clonotype. This chain links TRBV4-3 with TRBJ1-5; no clear D gene. The CDR3 covers 15 residues. Germline lookup yields CDR1 LGHNA and CDR2 YSLEER. The V gene lost 0 bases and the J gene lost 2 bases, with 8 bases spanning the gap. The DNA for the CDR3 is TGCGCCAGCAGCCAAGATGGAAACGGCAATCAGCCCCAGCATTTT. Translation gives CASSQDGNGNQPQHF.

The chain combines TRBV29-1 with TRBJ1-1; 8 bases are a match to TRBD1. The germline V gene has CDR1 SQVTM and CDR2 ANQGSEA. V lost 6 bases and J lost 5; bases outside the gene matches: 8. The CDR3 spans 13 residues. CDR3 sequence reads: CSVITGGGTEAFF. The CDR3 nucleotides read TGCAGCGTCATAACAGGGGGGGGAACTGAAGCTTTCTTT.

The chain is built from TRBV5-1 and TRBJ2-5, with D possibly TRBD1 on 6 matching bases. CDR1 and CDR2 from the germline V gene are SGHRS and YFSETQ. The CDR3 covers 14 residues. V lost 5 bases and J 11 bases, leaving 22 bases between the germline ends. In nucleotides, the CDR3 is TGCGCCAGCAGAGACCCACAGGGCCGGAGTGAGCAGTACTTC. Its protein product is CASRDPQGRSEQYF.

This clonotype was counted ten times or more. One base away lies a much larger clone, so this may be a sequencing read error. This chain joins TRBV9 and TRBJ2-5, with TRBD2 matching over 10 bases. The germline V gene encodes CDR1 SGDLS and CDR2 YYNGEE. V lost 2 bases and J lost 11; bases outside the gene matches: 3. The CDR3 runs to 12 residues. The CDR3 DNA reads TGTGCCAGCAGCGTTAGCGGGGGGCTGCAGTACTTC. Amino acid sequence: CASSVSGGLQYF.

V and J are TRBV2 and TRBJ2-5; perhaps TRBD2 as D (5 bases). V was trimmed by 7 bases and J by 2 bases, leaving 8 bases between them. CDR1 SNHLY and CDR2 FYNNEI come from the germline V gene. This CDR3 region has 12 residues. The CDR3 sequence: CASNRDQETQYF. The CDR3 region has the DNA TGTGCCAGCAACCGGGATCAAGAGACCCAGTACTTC.

The count of this clonotype is one. A much more abundant neighbour one base away suggests this may be a read error. This sequence joins TRBV7-2 and TRBJ2-1; 8 bases align to TRBD2. Germline V gene lookup returns CDR1 SGHTA and CDR2 FQGNSA. Trimming took 5 bases from V and 7 from J; bases not matched to a gene: 7. The CDR3 runs 14 residues. The CDR3 loop is CASSVQRENNEQFF. The CDR3 bases are TGTGCCAGCAGCGTACAGCGGGAGAATAATGAGCAGTTCTTC.

As regards this clonotype: A much larger clone is a single base away; this may be a read error. The gene calls are TRBV10-3 and TRBJ2-3; D not certain. The CDR3 sequence is 12 residues long. Germline CDR1 reads ENHRY; CDR2 reads SYGVKD. The CDR3 reads CAISDSQSTRYF. CDR3 nucleotides: TGTGCCATCAGTGATAGTCAGTCCACGCGGTATTTT.

About this clonotype: Its ends do not fully match the called genes, so a read error is possible. This chain links TRBV18 with TRBJ2-7; 15 nucleotides match TRBD2. This CDR3 spans 15 amino acids. Germline V gene lookup returns CDR1 KGHSH and CDR2 LQKENI. The CDR3 loop is CASPPPGLAGGVQYF. CDR3 sequence (DNA): TGTGCCAGCCCACCTCCGGGACTAGCGGGAGGAGTGCAGTACTTC.